Each of the 15 T cell receptor beta chains below was sequenced from the same sample in a study of cytomegalovirus exposure and HLA in healthy donors. Generated by immunoSEQ multiplex PCR, the TCRdb table keeps only in-frame clones and is missing some. The sample holds more than 50,000 clones, about 91% seen once. Source material: PBMCs. The receptors were sampled from a woman under 40 in good health and CMV-seronegative.

The genes are TRBV11-2 and TRBJ2-1; D gene unclear. The germline gives CDR1 SGHAT, CDR2 FQNNGV. V gave up 0 bases and J gave up 3 bases, with 12 bases separating them. The CDR3 is made up of 16 amino acids. The CDR3 coding sequence is TGTGCCAGCAGCTTAGAGGCGGAGTTAGGCTACAATGAGCAGTTCTTC. Translating gives CASSLEAELGYNEQFF.

The chain joins TRBV2 to TRBJ2-5; 11 nucleotides agree with TRBD1. The CDR3 covers 17 residues. With V trimmed by 4 bases and J by 4 bases, 11 bases remained unmatched. Germline CDR1 SNHLY, CDR2 FYNNEI. As DNA, the CDR3 is TGTGCCAGCAGTGTGATGCCGGGACAGGGGGTGGGAGAGACCCAGTACTTC. Amino acids: CASSVMPGQGVGETQYF.

The count of this clone is one. The J gene is TRBJ1-3, the V gene TRBV6-6; D is possibly TRBD1 (6 bases). Trimming left V 5 bases short and J 5 bases short, with 13 bases between. Germline V gene lookup returns CDR1 MNHNY and CDR2 SVGAGI (reference sequence). This CDR3 spans 14 amino acids. The CDR3 is CASSAGDNRNTIYF. DNA for the CDR3: TGTGCCAGCAGTGCCGGGGACAACCGAAACACCATATATTTT.

The rearrangement joins TRBV30 to TRBJ2-5; 7 bases line up with TRBD2. V shed 5 bases, J shed 4 bases, and the junction held 13 bases outside the gene matches. Germline V gene sequence: CDR1 GTSNPN, CDR2 SVGIG (reference sequence). The CDR3 has 15 amino acids. Here the CDR3 reads CAWATGLGLAETQYF. CDR3 DNA sequence: TGTGCCTGGGCAACTGGACTAGGGCTTGCAGAGACCCAGTACTTC.

This chain uses TRBV7-2 with TRBJ2-1; D may be TRBD2 (5 bases). V was cut by 0 bases and J by 2 bases, with 11 bases left in between. Per the germline V gene, CDR1 is SGHTA and CDR2 is FQGNSA. The CDR3 is 16 residues long. CDR3 nucleotide sequence: TGTGCCAGCAGCTTAGCGATGGGAGCGGCCTACAATGAGCAGTTCTTC. It translates to CASSLAMGAAYNEQFF. The entire variable domain, with the rest obtained from reference TRBV7-2 and TRBJ2-1, is as follows: GAGVSQSPSNKVTEKGKDVELRCDPISGHTALYWYRQSLGQGLEFLIYFQGNSAPDKSGLPSDRFSAERTGGSVSTLTIQRTQQEDSAVYLCASSLAMGAAYNEQFFGPGTRLTVL.

The chain carries TRBV27 and TRBJ1-1; D possibly corresponds to TRBD1 (6 bases). Germline V CDR1 and CDR2: MNHEY, SMNVEV (reference sequence). The CDR3 totals 14 residues. V shed 5 bases and J shed 4 bases, with 14 bases lying between them. CDR3 sequence (DNA): TGTGCCAGCAGTCTCTCAGGGGCGGTCACTGAAGCTTTCTTT. It translates to CASSLSGAVTEAFF.

CDR3 sequence reads: CASSPWRGGSANEQFF. DNA for the CDR3: TGTGCCAGCAGCCCGTGGAGGGGCGGGAGTGCAAATGAGCAGTTCTTC. J is TRBJ2-1 and V is TRBV11-2; 7 bases agree with TRBD2. The length of the CDR3 is 16 residues. Germline V lookup: CDR1 SGHAT, CDR2 FQNNGV. The V segment lost 5 bases and the J segment 7 bases; nucleotides outside the gene matches: 14.

This sequence joins TRBV7-9 and TRBJ2-2; no reliable D call. This CDR3 spans 13 amino acids. The V and J ends lost 0 bases and 5 bases respectively, with 4 bases between them. Germline V gene sequence: CDR1 SEHNR, CDR2 FQNEAQ (reference sequence). CDR3 region: CASSLARTGELFF. CDR3 sequence (DNA): TGTGCCAGCAGCTTAGCGCGGACCGGGGAGCTGTTTTTT.

This chain links TRBV27 with TRBJ2-3, with D perhaps TRBD1 (5 bases). Trimming shortened V by 6 bases and J by 9 bases, and 16 bases separated the two germline ends. Per the germline V gene, CDR1 is MNHEY and CDR2 is SMNVEV (reference sequence). The CDR3 contains 13 residues. CDR3 residues: CASRPHDSPTQYF. CDR3 bases: TGTGCCAGCAGGCCTCATGACAGTCCCACGCAGTATTTT.

The CDR3 loop reads CASSYILAGETDTQYF. CDR3 coding DNA: TGTGCCAGCAGTTACATTTTGGCGGGAGAGACAGATACGCAGTATTTT. The chain is built from TRBV6-6 and TRBJ2-3, with 7 bases lining up with TRBD2. Per the germline V gene, CDR1 is MNHNY and CDR2 is SVGAGI (reference sequence). The J segment lost 3 bases and the V segment lost 2 bases, leaving 8 bases of the junction unmatched. This CDR3 comprises 16 residues.

The rearrangement joins TRBV5-4 to TRBJ2-7; 7 nucleotides match TRBD2. The V and J ends lost 4 bases and 3 bases, in that order; junction bases with no gene match: 7. Germline CDR1 reads SGHNT; CDR2 reads YYREEE (reference sequence). The CDR3 has 14 amino acids. In nucleotides, the CDR3 is TGTGCCAGCAGCAAAGCTAGCGGAAGCTACGAGCAGTACTTC. It translates to CASSKASGSYEQYF.

The chain is built from TRBV29-1 and TRBJ2-1, with 8 bases identical to TRBD2. Germline CDR1 SQVTM, CDR2 ANQGSEA. The length of the CDR3 is 15 residues. V was clipped by 4 bases and J by 8 bases; unmatched bases: 13. DNA of the CDR3: TGCAGCGTTGGTCACGGGAGGGCCCTCTTCCATGAGCAGTTCTTC. It translates to CSVGHGRALFHEQFF.

CDR3 nucleotides: TGCAGCGTGAGGGGACTAGCGTTCCCCACCAGCTCCTACAATGAGCAGTTCTTC. Translation: CSVRGLAFPTSSYNEQFF. The chain couples TRBV29-1 to TRBJ2-1; 10 bases align to TRBD2. CDR3 size: 18 residues. Per the germline V gene, CDR1 is SQVTM and CDR2 is ANQGSEA. With 6 bases clipped from V and 0 bases from J, the junction kept 14 bases outside the gene matches.

J is TRBJ2-7 and V is TRBV6-1; 8 nucleotides line up with TRBD2. There are 15 residues in the CDR3. V dropped 7 bases and J dropped 8; count of bases not matched to a gene: 16. Looked up from germline, CDR1 is MNHNS and CDR2 is SASEGT. The DNA for the CDR3 is TGTGCCAGCACCCCGTCCGTGGGACTAGAGCCTCAGCAGTACTTC. This translates into CASTPSVGLEPQQYF.

To note about this clone: Other nucleotide sequences from this sample produce the same CDR3. The V call is TRBV27, the J call TRBJ2-7; 8 bases match TRBD1. V was pared by 4 bases and J by 3 bases, with 5 bases of the junction left unmatched. The CDR3 has 14 amino acids. Germline V gene lookup returns CDR1 MNHEY and CDR2 SMNVEV (reference sequence). The CDR3 protein is CASSSGTGRYEQYF. Written as DNA, the CDR3 is TGTGCCAGCAGTTCCGGGACAGGCCGCTACGAGCAGTACTTC.